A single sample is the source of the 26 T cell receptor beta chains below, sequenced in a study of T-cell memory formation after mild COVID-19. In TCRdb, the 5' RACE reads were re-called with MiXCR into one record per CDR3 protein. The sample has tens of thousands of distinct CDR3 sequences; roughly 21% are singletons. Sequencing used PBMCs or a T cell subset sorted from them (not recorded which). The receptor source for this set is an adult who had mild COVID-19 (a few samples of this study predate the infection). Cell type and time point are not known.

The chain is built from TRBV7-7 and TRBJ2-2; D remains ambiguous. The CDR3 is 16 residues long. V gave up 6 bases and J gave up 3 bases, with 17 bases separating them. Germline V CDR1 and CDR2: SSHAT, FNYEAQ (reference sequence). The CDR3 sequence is CASSPAAGEDTGELFF. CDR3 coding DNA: TGTGCCAGCAGTCCGGCGGCAGGAGAGGACACCGGGGAGCTGTTTTTT.

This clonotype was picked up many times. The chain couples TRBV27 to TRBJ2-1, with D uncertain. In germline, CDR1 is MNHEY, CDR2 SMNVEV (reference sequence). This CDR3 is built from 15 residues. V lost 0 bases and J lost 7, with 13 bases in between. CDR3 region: CASSLSRSFGNEQFF. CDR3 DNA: TGTGCCAGCAGTTTATCGCGGAGTTTCGGGAATGAGCAGTTCTTC.

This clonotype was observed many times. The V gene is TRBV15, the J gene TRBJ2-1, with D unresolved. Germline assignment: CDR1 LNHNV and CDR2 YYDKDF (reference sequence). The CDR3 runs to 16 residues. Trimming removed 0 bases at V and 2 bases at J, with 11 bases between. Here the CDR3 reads CATSRDKPQPYNEQFF. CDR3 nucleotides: TGTGCCACCAGCAGAGATAAGCCCCAGCCCTACAATGAGCAGTTCTTC.

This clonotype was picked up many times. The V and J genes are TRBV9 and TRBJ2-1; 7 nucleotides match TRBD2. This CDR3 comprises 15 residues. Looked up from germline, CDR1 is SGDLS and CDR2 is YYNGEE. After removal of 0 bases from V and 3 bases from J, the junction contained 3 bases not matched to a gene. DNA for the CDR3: TGTGCCAGCAGCGTAGATGGGGGGGGCTACAATGAGCAGTTCTTC. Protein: CASSVDGGGYNEQFF.

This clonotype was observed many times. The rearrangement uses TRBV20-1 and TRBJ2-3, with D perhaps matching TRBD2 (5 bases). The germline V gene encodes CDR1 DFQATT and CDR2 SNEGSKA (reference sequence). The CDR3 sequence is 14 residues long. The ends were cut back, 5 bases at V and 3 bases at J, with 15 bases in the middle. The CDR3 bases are TGCAGTGCTCAGCAACTAGGAATTACAGATACGCAGTATTTT. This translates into CSAQQLGITDTQYF.

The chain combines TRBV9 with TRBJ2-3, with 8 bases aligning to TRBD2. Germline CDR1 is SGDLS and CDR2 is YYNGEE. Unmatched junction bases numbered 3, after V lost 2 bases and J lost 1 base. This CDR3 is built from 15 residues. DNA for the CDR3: TGTGCCAGCAGCGTTAGTAGCGGGGGCACAGATACGCAGTATTTT. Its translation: CASSVSSGGTDTQYF.

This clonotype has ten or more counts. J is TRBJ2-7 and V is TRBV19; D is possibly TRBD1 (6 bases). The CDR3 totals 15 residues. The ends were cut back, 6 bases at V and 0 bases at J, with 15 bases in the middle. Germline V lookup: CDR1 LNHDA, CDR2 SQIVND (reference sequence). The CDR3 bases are TGTGCCAGTAGCCAGACAGGCCGAGCCTCCTACGAGCAGTACTTC. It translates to CASSQTGRASYEQYF.

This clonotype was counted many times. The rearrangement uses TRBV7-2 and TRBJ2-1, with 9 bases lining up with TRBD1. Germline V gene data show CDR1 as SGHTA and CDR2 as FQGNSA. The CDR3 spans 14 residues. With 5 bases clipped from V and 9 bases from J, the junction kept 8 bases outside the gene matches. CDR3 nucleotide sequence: TGTGCCAGCAGCCAACAGGACAGGGGAGGTGAGCAGTTCTTC. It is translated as CASSQQDRGGEQFF.

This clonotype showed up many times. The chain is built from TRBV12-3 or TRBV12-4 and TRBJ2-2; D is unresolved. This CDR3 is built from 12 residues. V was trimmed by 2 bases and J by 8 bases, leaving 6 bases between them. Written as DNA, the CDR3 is TGTGCCAGCAGTTTATCAAGTGGGGAGCTGTTTTTT. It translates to CASSLSSGELFF.

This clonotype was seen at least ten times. The CDR3 DNA follows: TGTGCCAGCACTCATGGGGGTGCCTATAATTCACCCCTCCACTTT. It is translated as CASTHGGAYNSPLHF. The chain links TRBV12-3 or TRBV12-4 to TRBJ1-6; D might be TRBD1 (5 bases). The CDR3 loop spans 15 amino acids. V lost 7 bases and J lost 2, with 12 bases in between.

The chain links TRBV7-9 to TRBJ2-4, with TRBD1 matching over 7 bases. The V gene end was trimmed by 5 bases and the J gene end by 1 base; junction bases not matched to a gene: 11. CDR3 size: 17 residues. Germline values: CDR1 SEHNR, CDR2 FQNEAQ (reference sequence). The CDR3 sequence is CASSRRQGQEAKNIQYF. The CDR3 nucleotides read TGTGCCAGCAGCCGCCGACAGGGTCAGGAGGCCAAAAACATTCAGTACTTC.

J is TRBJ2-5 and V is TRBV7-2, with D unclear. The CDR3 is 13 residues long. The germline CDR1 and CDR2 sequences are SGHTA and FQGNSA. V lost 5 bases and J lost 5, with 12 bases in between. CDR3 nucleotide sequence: TGTGCCAGCAGCGCCCGAGGCATGGAGACCCAGTACTTC. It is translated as CASSARGMETQYF. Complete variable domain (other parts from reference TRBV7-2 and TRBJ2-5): GAGVSQSPSNKVTEKGKDVELRCDPISGHTALYWYRQSLGQGLEFLIYFQGNSAPDKSGLPSDRFSAERTGGSVSTLTIQRTQQEDSAVYLCASSARGMETQYFGPGTRLLVL.

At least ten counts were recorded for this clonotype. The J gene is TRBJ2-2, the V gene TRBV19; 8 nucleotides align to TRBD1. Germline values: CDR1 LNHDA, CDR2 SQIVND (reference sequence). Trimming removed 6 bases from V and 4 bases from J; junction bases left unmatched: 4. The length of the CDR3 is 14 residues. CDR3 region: CASRPDRVTGELFF. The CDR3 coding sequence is TGTGCCAGTAGACCGGACAGGGTCACCGGGGAGCTGTTTTTT.

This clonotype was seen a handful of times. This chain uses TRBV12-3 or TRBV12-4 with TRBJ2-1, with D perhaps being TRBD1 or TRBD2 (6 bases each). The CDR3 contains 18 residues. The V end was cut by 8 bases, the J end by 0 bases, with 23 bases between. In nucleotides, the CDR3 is TGTGCCAGCGACAGTTTCGGTTTAGGGGGGAGCTCCTACAATGAGCAGTTCTTC. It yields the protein CASDSFGLGGSSYNEQFF.

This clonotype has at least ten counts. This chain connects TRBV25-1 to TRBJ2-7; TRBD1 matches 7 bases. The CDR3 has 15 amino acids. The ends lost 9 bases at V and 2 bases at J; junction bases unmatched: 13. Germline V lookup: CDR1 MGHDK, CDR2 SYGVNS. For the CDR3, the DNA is TGTGCCAGTGAGGGGGCAGGGAACGTAGCCTACGAGCAGTACTTC. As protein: CASEGAGNVAYEQYF.

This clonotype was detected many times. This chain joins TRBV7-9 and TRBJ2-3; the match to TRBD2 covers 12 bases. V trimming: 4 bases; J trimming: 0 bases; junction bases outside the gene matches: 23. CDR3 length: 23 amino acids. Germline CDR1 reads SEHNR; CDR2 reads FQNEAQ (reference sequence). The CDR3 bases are TGTGCCAGCAGCTCCCCGGGTCCCAGTTGGGGGAGTGGGACTAGCGGGAGCACAGATACGCAGTATTTT. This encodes CASSSPGPSWGSGTSGSTDTQYF.

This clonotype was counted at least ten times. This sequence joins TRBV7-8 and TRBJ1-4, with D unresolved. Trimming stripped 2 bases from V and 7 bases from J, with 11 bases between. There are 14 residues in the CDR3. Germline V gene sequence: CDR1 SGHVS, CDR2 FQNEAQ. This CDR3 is CASSLQAASEKLFF. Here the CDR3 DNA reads TGTGCCAGCAGCTTACAGGCAGCCAGTGAAAAACTGTTTTTT.

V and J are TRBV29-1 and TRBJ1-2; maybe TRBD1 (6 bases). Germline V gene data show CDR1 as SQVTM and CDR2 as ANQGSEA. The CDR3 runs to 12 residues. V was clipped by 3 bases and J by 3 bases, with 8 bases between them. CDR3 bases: TGCAGCGTTGAGGGGGCCGACTATGGCTACACCTTC. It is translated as CSVEGADYGYTF.

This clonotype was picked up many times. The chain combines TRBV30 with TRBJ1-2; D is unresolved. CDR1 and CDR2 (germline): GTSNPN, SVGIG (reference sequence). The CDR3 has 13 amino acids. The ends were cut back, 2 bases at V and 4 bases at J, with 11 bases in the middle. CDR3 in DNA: TGTGCCTGGAGTCCCGGGTTTCCCTATGGCTACACCTTC. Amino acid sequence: CAWSPGFPYGYTF.

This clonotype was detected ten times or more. The CDR3 DNA is TGTGCCAGCAGTAAAAACGGCAGGACTAAGACAGATACGCAGTATTTT. This codes for CASSKNGRTKTDTQYF. The V gene is TRBV7-3, the J gene TRBJ2-3; tentatively, D is TRBD2 (6 bases). The CDR3 runs to 16 residues. Germline loops: CDR1 SGHTA, CDR2 FQGTGA. V dropped 6 bases and J dropped 3 bases, with 19 bases sitting between them.

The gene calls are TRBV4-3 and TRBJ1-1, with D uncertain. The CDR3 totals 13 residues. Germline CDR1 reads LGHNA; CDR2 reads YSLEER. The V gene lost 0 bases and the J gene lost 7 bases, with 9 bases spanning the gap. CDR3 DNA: TGCGCCAGCAGCCAAGATGAACTCAATGAAGCTTTCTTT. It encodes CASSQDELNEAFF.

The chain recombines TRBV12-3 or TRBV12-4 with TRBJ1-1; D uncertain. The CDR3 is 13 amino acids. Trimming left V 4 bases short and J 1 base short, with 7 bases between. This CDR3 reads CASSSYGNTEAFF. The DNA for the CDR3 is TGTGCCAGCAGTTCATACGGGAACACTGAAGCTTTCTTT.

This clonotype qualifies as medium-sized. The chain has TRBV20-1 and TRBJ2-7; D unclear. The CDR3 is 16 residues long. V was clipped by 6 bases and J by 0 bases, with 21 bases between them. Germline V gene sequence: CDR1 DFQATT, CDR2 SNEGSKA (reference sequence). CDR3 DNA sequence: TGCAGTGCCCAAGTTGCCGCAAAGAGGAGCTCCTACGAGCAGTACTTC. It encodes CSAQVAAKRSSYEQYF.

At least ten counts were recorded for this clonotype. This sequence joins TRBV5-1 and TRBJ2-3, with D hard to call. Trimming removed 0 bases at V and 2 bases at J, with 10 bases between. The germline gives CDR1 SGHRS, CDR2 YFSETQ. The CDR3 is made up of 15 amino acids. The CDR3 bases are TGCGCCAGCAGCTTGGTAGCAGAGAACACAGATACGCAGTATTTT. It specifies CASSLVAENTDTQYF. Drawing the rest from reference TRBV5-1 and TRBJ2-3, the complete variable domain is KAGVTQTPRYLIKTRGQQVTLSCSPISGHRSVSWYQQTPGQGLQFLFEYFSETQRNKGNFPGRFSGRQFSNSRSEMNVSTLELGDSALYLCASSLVAENTDTQYFGPGTRLTVL.

CDR3 region: CASSRDGRMNTEAFF. CDR3 sequence (DNA): TGTGCCAGCAGTAGAGACGGCCGAATGAACACTGAAGCTTTCTTT. The chain joins TRBV11-1 to TRBJ1-1; D is unresolved. V lost 6 bases, J lost 0 bases, and 14 bases lay in between. CDR3 length: 15 residues. The germline V gene encodes CDR1 SGHAT and CDR2 FQDESV (reference sequence).

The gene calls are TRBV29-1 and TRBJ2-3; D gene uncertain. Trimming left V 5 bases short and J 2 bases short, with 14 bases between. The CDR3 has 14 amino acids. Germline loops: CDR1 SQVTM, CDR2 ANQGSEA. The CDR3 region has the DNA TGCAGCGTTATTACCCGACCGCTCACAGATACGCAGTATTTT. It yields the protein CSVITRPLTDTQYF.